Included here is one T cell receptor beta chain sequence, with context. Produced via immunoSEQ multiplex PCR; TCRdb's table is partial and in-frame only. Here the sample spans about 21,000 clones, approximately 90% being singletons. Per the germline V gene, CDR1 is SGHRS and CDR2 is YFSETQ. This CDR3 region has 15 residues. V dropped 0 bases and J dropped 9 bases, with 16 bases sitting between them. The data stem from a study of T cell changes during pregnancy in multiple sclerosis. The sequence was collected from a female donor with multiple sclerosis, enrolled in a pregnancy study. The chain combines TRBV5-1 with TRBJ2-1, with a weak D call TRBD2 (6 bases). The sequences come from CD4+ T cells from peripheral blood mononuclear cells, collected in the third trimester of pregnancy. The DNA for the CDR3 is TGCGCCAGCAGCTTGGAAGGGTTGGGACTCGGTGAGCAGTTCTTC. Its protein product is CASSLEGLGLGEQFF.